The subject of this entry is one T cell receptor (beta chain). The source of the sample is a study of blood T cell repertoires in COVID-19. The overall study: PBMCs, B-cell-depleted T cells, or T cells provided the cDNA or gDNA that made up the material.

TCRdb keeps only in-frame clones here, not all; method: immunoSEQ multiplex PCR. The table lists around 250,000 clones, 82% of them singletons. The V and J ends lost 3 bases and 3 bases respectively, with 5 bases between them. The germline CDR1 and CDR2 sequences are SNHLY and FYNNEI. The CDR3 is 12 residues long. The gene calls are TRBV2 and TRBJ1-1, with D uncertain. Source material: peripheral blood. This sequence originates from a woman aged 18-35 years with acute or convalescent COVID-19. Here the CDR3 DNA reads TGTGCCAGCAGTGAGGCGGACACTGAAGCTTTCTTT. Translation gives CASSEADTEAFF.